This T cell receptor (beta chain) was captured in a study of CD8+CD57+ T cells in acquired aplastic anemia. Study-level information: Yields of DNA that came from sorted CD4+ and CD8+ cells averaged approximately 3.2 ug.

Comments on this clonotype: Its antigen is unidentified.

The template for TCR beta VDJ and CDR3 sequence profiling was genomic DNA. Using its own MiXCR run on the reads, TCRdb lists one record per CDR3 protein. The top ten hold just over 45% of the sample, which has 150,000 to 200,000 distinct CDR3 sequences, 64% seen once. V dropped 2 bases and J dropped 4; count of bases not matched to a gene: 16. CDR1 is DFQATT and CDR2 is SNEGSKA in the germline V gene (reference sequence). The CDR3 covers 19 residues. Points from the study as a whole: Patients and controls shared about 30 CD8+ CDR3 sequences, which appeared highly expressed in patients and within their immunodominant clones.

The source material was sorted CD4+, CD8+, or CD8+CD57+ T cells (not recorded which) from PBMCs. This TCR came from a human donor with severe aplastic anemia or a healthy control (not recorded which). The rearrangement links TRBV20-1 to TRBJ2-1; 11 nucleotides line up with TRBD2. The CDR3 DNA follows: TGCAGTGCTAGACGTTACGATCTAACTAGCGGGAGCCCTTACAATGAGCAGTTCTTC. Its protein product is CSARRYDLTSGSPYNEQFF.